This T cell receptor beta chain was found in a study of blood T cell repertoires in COVID-19. Study overall: The United States, Italy and Spain were the sources of the acute and convalescent COVID-19 samples. T cells, B-cell-depleted T cells, or PBMCs supplied cDNA or gDNA.

V was pared by 0 bases and J by 6 bases, with 9 bases between. CDR1 and CDR2 from the germline V gene are GTSNPN and SVGIG (reference sequence). The CDR3 extends over 13 amino acids. Cohort 3 recovery required two negative PCRs, clearance, or symptom resolution. Original processing notes: Estimates of nucleated cell counts were drawn from the amplification of reference gene primers. The data were produced by immunoSEQ multiplex PCR, yet TCRdb's version contains in-frame clones alone and is incomplete. D and trimming come from the DNA, and the V and J calls and clone size come from that table. The table shows about 190,000 clones, with around 84% occurring only once.

The chain employs TRBV30 and TRBJ1-5; TRBD1 is a possible D gene (5 bases). The origin of this receptor is a woman aged 25-40 years who had recovered from COVID-19. Sequenced: PBMCs or T cells enriched from blood (not recorded which). This CDR3 is CAWSVRVGQPQHF. CDR3 nucleotides: TGTGCCTGGAGTGTCAGGGTTGGTCAGCCCCAGCATTTT.